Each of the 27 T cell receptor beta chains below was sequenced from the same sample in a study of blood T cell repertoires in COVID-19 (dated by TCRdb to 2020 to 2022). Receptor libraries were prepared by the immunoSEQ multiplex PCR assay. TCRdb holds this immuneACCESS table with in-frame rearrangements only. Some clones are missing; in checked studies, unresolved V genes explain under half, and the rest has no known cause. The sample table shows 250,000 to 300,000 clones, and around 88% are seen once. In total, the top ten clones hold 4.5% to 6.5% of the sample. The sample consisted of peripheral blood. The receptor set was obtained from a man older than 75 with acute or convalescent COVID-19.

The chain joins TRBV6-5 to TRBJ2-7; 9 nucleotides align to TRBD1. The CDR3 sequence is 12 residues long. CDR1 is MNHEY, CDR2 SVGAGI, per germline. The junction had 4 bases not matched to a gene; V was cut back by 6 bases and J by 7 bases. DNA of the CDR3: TGTGCCAGCAGCTTGACAGGGGGGGAGCAGTACTTC. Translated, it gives CASSLTGGEQYF.

DNA of the CDR3: TGTGCCAGTAGCCGGGGGGGGCTCGGTTCACCCCTCCACTTT. It encodes CASSRGGLGSPLHF. The gene calls are TRBV19 and TRBJ1-6, with TRBD1 as a possible D gene (6 bases). CDR3 length: 14 residues. CDR1 and CDR2 (germline): LNHDA, SQIVND (reference sequence). Trimming left V 6 bases short and J 9 bases short, with 15 bases between.

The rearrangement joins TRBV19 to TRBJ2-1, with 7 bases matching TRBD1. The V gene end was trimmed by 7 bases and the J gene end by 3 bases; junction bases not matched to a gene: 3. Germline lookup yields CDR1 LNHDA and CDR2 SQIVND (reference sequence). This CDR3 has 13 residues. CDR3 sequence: CASNRGYYNEQFF. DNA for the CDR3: TGTGCCAGTAACAGGGGCTACTACAATGAGCAGTTCTTC.

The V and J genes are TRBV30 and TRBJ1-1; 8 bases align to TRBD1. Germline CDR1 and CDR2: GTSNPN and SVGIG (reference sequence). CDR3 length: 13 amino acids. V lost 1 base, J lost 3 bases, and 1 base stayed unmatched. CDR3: CAWSADRDTEAFF. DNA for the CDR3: TGTGCCTGGAGTGCGGACAGGGACACTGAAGCTTTCTTT.

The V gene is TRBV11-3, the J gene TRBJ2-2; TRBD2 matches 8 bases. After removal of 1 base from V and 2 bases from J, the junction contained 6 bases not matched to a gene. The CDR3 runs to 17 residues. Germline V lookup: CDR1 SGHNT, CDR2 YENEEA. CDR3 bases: TGTGCCAGCAGCTTAGGAATCCGGGGGGGAAACACCGGGGAGCTGTTTTTT. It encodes CASSLGIRGGNTGELFF.

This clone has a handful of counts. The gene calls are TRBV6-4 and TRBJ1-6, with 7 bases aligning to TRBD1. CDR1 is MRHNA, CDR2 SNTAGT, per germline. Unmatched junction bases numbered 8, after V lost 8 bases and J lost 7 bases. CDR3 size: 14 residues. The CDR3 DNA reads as TGTGCCAGCCGAGAGACAGGGCCGAATTCACCCCTCCACTTT. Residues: CASRETGPNSPLHF.

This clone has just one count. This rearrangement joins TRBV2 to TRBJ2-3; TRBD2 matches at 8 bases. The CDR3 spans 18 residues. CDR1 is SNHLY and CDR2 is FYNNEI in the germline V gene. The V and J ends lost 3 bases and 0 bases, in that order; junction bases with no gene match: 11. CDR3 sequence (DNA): TGTGCCAGCAGTGACGTAGGGACTAGACCCTCTAGCACAGATACGCAGTATTTT. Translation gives CASSDVGTRPSSTDTQYF.

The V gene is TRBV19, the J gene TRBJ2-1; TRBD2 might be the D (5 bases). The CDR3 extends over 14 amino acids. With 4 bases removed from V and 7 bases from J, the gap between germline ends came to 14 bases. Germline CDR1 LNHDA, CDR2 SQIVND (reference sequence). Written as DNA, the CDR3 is TGTGCCAGTAGTACGTGGGGAGTCGGTAATGAGCAGTTCTTC. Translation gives CASSTWGVGNEQFF. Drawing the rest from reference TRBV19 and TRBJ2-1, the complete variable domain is DGGITQSPKYLFRKEGQNVTLSCEQNLNHDAMYWYRQDPGQGLRLIYYSQIVNDFQKGDIAEGYSVSREKKESFPLTVTSAQKNPTAFYLCASSTWGVGNEQFFGPGTRLTVL.

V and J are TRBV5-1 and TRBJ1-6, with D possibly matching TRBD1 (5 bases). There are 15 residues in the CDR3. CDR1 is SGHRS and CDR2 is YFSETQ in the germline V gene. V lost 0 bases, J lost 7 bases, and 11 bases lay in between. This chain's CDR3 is CASSLGTTNNSPLHF. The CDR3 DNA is TGCGCCAGCAGCTTGGGGACAACGAACAATTCACCCCTCCACTTT.

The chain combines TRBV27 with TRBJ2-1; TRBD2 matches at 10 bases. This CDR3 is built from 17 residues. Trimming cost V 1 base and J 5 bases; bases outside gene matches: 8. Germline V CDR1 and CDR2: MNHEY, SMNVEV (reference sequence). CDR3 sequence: CASSLLASGSSDNEQFF. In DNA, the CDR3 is TGTGCCAGCAGTTTATTGGCTAGCGGGAGTTCCGACAATGAGCAGTTCTTC.

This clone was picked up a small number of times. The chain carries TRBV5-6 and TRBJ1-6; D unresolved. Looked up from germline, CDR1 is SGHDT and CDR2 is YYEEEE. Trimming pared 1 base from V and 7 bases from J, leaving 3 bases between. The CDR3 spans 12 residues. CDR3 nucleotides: TGTGCCAGCAGCTTGCGGAATTCACCCCTCCACTTT. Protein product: CASSLRNSPLHF.

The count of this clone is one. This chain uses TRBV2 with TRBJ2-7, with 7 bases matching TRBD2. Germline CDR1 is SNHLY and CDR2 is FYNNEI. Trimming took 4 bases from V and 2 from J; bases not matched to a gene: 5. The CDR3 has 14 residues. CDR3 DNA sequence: TGTGCCAGCAGTGTGGGGACTAAAACCTACGAGCAGTACTTC. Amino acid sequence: CASSVGTKTYEQYF.

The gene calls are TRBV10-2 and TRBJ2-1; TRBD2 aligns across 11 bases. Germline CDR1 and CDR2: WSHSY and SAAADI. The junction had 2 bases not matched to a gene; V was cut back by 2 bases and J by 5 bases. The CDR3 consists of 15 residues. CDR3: CASSETSGGNNEQFF. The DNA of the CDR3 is TGCGCCAGCAGTGAGACTAGCGGGGGTAACAATGAGCAGTTCTTC.

CDR3 amino acids: CASSPGEYTDTQYF. CDR3 DNA: TGTGCCAGCAGCCCGGGGGAGTACACAGATACGCAGTATTTT. J is TRBJ2-3 and V is TRBV9; D possibly corresponds to TRBD2 (6 bases). V was pared by 4 bases and J by 2 bases, with 11 bases between. The germline gives CDR1 SGDLS, CDR2 YYNGEE. CDR3 length equals 14 residues. The full variable domain, completed using reference TRBV9 and TRBJ2-3, is DSGVTQTPKHLITATGQRVTLRCSPRSGDLSVYWYQQSLDQGLQFLIQYYNGEERAKGNILERFSAQQFPDLHSELNLSSLELGDSALYFCASSPGEYTDTQYFGPGTRLTVL.

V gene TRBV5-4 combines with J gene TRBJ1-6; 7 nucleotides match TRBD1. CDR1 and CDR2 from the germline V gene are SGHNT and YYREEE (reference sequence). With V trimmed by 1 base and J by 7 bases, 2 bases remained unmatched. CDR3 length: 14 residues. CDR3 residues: CASSLPGQNSPLHF. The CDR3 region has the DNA TGTGCCAGCAGCTTGCCGGGACAGAATTCACCCCTCCACTTT.

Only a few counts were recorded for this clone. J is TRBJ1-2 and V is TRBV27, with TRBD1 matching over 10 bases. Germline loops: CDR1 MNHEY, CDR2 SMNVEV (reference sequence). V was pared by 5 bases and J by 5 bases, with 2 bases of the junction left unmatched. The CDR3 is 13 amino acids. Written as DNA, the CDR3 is TGTGCCAGCAGTGGGACAGGGGAGTATGGCTACACCTTC. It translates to CASSGTGEYGYTF.

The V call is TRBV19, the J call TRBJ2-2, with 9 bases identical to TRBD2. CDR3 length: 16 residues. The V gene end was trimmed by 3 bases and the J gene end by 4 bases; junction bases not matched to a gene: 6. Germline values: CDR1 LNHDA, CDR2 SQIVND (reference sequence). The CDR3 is CASSIPAGGGTGELFF. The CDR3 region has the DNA TGTGCCAGTAGTATCCCCGCGGGAGGGGGCACCGGGGAGCTGTTTTTT.

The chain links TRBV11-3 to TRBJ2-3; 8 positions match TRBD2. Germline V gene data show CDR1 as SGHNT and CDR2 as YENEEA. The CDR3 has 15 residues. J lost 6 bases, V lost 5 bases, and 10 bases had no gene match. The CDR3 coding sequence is TGTGCCAGCAGCCAAAGAGCGGGAGTGGCCGATACGCAGTATTTT. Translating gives CASSQRAGVADTQYF.

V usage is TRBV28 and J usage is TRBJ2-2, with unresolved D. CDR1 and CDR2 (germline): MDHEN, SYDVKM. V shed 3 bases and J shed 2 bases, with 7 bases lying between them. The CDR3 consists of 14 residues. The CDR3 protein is CASSFRGNTGELFF. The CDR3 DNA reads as TGTGCCAGCAGTTTCCGCGGAAACACCGGGGAGCTGTTTTTT.

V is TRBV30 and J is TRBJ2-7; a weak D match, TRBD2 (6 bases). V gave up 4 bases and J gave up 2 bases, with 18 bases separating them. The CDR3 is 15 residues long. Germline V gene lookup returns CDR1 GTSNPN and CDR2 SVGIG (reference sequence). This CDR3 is CAWNKGGRETYEQYF. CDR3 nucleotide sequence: TGTGCCTGGAACAAGGGTGGGCGGGAAACCTACGAGCAGTACTTC.

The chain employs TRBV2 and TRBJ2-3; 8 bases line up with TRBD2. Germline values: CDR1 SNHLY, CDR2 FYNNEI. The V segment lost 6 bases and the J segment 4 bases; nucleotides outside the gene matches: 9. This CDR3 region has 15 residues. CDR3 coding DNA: TGTGCCAGCAGCGGGGGGGCCAACTCAGCAGATACGCAGTATTTT. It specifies CASSGGANSADTQYF.

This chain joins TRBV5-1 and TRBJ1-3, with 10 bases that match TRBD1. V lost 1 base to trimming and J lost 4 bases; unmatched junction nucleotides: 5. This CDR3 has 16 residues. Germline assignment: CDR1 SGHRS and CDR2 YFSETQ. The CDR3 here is CASSLSGTGVGNTIYF. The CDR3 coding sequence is TGCGCCAGCAGCTTGTCCGGGACAGGGGTAGGAAACACCATATATTTT.

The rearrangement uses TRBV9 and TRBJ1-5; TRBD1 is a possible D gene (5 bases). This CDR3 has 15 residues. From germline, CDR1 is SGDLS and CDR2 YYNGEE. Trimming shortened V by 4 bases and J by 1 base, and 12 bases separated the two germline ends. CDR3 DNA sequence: TGTGCCAGCAGCCCAGGCAGGGTAAGCAATCAGCCCCAGCATTTT. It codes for CASSPGRVSNQPQHF.

CDR3 DNA: TGTGCCAGCTCACAGGGACAGAACACTGAAGCTTTCTTT. Encoded protein: CASSQGQNTEAFF. The V gene is TRBV18, the J gene TRBJ1-1; D might be TRBD1 (6 bases). The CDR3 is 13 residues long. Germline CDR1 reads KGHSH; CDR2 reads LQKENI. V lost 4 bases and J lost 1, with 7 bases in between.

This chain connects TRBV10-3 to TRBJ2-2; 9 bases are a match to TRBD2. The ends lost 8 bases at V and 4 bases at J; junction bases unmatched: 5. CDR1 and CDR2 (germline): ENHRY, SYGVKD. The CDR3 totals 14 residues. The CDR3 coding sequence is TGTGCCATCGGTACTAGCGGGCTCACCGGGGAGCTGTTTTTT. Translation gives CAIGTSGLTGELFF.

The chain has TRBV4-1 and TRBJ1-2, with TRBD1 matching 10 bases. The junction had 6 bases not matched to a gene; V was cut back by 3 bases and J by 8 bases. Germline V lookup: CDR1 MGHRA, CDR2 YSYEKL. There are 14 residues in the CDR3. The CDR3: CASSQTGGAEGYTF. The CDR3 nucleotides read TGCGCCAGCAGCCAGACAGGGGGCGCAGAGGGCTACACCTTC.

The CDR3 nucleotides read TGTGCCAGCAGTTTCCCAGGGACAGGAGACTATGGCTACACCTTC. Translated, it gives CASSFPGTGDYGYTF. The chain combines TRBV6-6 with TRBJ1-2; 8 bases agree with TRBD1. The CDR3 loop spans 15 amino acids. Germline values: CDR1 MNHNY, CDR2 SVGAGI (reference sequence). V dropped 4 bases and J dropped 3; count of bases not matched to a gene: 7.